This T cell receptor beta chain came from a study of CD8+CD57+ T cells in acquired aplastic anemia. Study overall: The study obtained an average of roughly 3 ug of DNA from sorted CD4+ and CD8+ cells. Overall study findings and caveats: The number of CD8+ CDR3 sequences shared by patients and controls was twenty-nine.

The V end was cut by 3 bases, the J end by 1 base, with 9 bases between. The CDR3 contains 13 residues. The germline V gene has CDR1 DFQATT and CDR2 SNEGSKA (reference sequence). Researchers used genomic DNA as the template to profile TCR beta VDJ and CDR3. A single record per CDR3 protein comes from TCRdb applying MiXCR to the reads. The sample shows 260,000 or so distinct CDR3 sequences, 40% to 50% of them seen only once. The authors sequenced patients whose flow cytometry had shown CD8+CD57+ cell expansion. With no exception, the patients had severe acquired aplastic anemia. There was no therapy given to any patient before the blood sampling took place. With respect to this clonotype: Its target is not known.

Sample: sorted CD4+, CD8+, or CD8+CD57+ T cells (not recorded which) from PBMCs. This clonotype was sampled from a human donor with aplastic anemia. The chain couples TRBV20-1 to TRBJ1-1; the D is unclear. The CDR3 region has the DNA TGCAGTGCTAGGCACTCAGGGAACACTGAAGCTTTCTTT. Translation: CSARHSGNTEAFF.